This TCR beta chain stems from a study of Graves' ophthalmopathy and Graves' hyperthyroidism. This clonotype was found many times. Amplification of the TCR beta CDR3 regions used RNA transcripts (as template). First-round RT-PCR employed HTBI primers, with a second-round multiplex PCR after it. TCRdb re-called the multiplex PCR reads through MiXCR, storing one row per CDR3 protein. In the table there are about 220,000 distinct CDR3 sequences, around a fifth of which are singletons. Clinicians made diagnoses from clinical symptoms, serum thyroxine, TRAb, thyroid ultrasound and orbital computed tomography. This CDR3 spans 14 amino acids. The V end lost 6 bases, the J end lost 3 bases, and 14 bases lay between the germline ends.

This chain links TRBV12-3 or TRBV12-4 with TRBJ1-2, with D tentatively TRBD1 (5 bases). Source material: peripheral blood. The receptor comes from a woman aged 45-65 years with Graves' ophthalmopathy. The CDR3 coding sequence is TGTGCCAGCAGGCCGGGACCCTTAGACTATGGCTACACCTTC. Translated: CASRPGPLDYGYTF.